The following is a T cell receptor (beta chain) sequence with its context. CDR3 length equals 16 residues. The germline V gene has CDR1 MDHEN and CDR2 SYDVKM. The V gene end was trimmed by 6 bases and the J gene end by 4 bases; junction bases not matched to a gene: 12. Profiling relied on immunoSEQ multiplex PCR, and the TCRdb table lists in-frame clones only, not all of them. Of 20,000 to 25,000 clones in the sample, around 85% were seen once. This sample is part of a study of OX40 agonist ivuxolimab in advanced cancers. Study information: Patients received the agonistic anti-OX40 (CD134) antibody ivuxolimab. Past anti-PD-1, anti-PD-L1 or anti-CTLA-4 therapy was accepted, and 40% had received some. One hepatocellular carcinoma and a couple of cutaneous melanoma patients partially responded.

The TCR was taken from an adult with an advanced solid tumor such as melanoma, head and neck, liver or kidney cancer. The chain joins TRBV28 to TRBJ2-7; 10 positions agree with TRBD2. The input for sequencing was CD4+ or CD8+ T cells sorted from blood, taken in a trial of the OX40 agonist ivuxolimab. CDR3 DNA: TGTGCCAGCAGGCCTACTAGCGGGACCCCTGCTTACGAGCAGTACTTC. Its translation is CASRPTSGTPAYEQYF.